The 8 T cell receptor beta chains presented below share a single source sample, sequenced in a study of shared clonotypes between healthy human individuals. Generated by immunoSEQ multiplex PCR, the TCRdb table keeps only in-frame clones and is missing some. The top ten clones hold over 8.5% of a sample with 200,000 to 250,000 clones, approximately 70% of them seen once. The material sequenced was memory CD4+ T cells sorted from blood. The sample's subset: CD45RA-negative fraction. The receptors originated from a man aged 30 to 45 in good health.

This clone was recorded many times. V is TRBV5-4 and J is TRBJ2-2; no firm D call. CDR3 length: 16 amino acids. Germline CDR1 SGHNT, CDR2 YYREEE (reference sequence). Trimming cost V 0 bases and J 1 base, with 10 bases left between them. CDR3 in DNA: TGTGCCAGCAGCTTGGGTTGGCTTGAGAACACCGGGGAGCTGTTTTTT. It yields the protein CASSLGWLENTGELFF.

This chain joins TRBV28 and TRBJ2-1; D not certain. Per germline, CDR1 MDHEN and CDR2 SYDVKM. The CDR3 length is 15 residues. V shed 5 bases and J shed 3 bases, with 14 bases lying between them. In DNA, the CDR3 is TGTGCCAGCAGTCCTATGCCCCGATTCTACAATGAGCAGTTCTTC. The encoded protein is CASSPMPRFYNEQFF.

CDR3 sequence (DNA): TGTGCCAGCACACCCAGGGACACCGGGGAGCTGTTTTTT. Protein product: CASTPRDTGELFF. J is TRBJ2-2 and V is TRBV6-5; a possible D gene is TRBD1 (5 bases). In germline, CDR1 is MNHEY, CDR2 SVGAGI. V was cut by 7 bases and J by 3 bases, with 9 bases left in between. The CDR3 is 13 residues long.

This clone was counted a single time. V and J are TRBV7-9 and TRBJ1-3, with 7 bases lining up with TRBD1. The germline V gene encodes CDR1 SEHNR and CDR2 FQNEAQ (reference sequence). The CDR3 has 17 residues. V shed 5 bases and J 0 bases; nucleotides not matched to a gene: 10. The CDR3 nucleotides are TGTGCCAGCAGCGCCCTCGGGGGACAGAGCTCTGGAAACACCATATATTTT. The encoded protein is CASSALGGQSSGNTIYF.

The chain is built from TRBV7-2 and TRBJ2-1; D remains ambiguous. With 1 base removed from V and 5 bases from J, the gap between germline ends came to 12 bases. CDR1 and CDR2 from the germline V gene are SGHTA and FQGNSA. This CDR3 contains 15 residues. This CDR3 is CASSLDQGSHNEQFF. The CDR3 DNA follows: TGTGCCAGCAGCTTAGATCAAGGGTCGCACAATGAGCAGTTCTTC.

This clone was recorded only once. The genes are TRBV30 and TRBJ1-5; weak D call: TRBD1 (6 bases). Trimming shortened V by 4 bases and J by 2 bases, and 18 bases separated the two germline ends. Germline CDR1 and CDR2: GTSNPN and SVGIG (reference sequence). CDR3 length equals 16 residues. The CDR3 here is CAWTARDTSRNQPQHF. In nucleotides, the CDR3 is TGTGCCTGGACCGCGCGGGACACTTCGCGCAATCAGCCCCAGCATTTT. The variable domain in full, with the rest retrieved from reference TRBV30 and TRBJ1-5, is SQTIHQWPATLVQPVGSPLSLECTVEGTSNPNLYWYRQAAGRGLQLLFYSVGIGQISSEVPQNLSASRPQDRQFILSSKKLLLSDSGFYLCAWTARDTSRNQPQHFGDGTRLSIL.

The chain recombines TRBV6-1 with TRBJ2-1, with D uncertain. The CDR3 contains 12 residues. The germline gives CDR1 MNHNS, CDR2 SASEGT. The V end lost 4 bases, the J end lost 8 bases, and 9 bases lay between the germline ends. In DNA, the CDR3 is TGTGCCAGCAGTGCGAATCGAGATGAGCAGTTCTTC. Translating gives CASSANRDEQFF.

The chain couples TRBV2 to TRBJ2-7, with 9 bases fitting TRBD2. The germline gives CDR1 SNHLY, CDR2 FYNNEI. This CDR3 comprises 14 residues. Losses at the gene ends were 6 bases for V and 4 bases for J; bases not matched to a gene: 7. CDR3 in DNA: TGTGCCAGCAGCGAACCGGGACTAGCTTACGAGCAGTACTTC. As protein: CASSEPGLAYEQYF.